Listed below are T cell receptor beta chains from one sample, sequenced in a study of blood T cell repertoires in COVID-19. Profiled with immunoSEQ multiplex PCR; TCRdb holds only in-frame clones, not every one. Altogether tens of thousands of clones are present, 75% to 85% being singletons, with the ten largest covering around 18%. Sequencing was performed on peripheral blood. Source of these receptors: a human donor in a cohort sampled during active COVID-19. The conserved cysteine and the conserved F or W are not part of the CDR3 here.

V	J	CDR3
TRBV5-4	TRBJ2-2	ASSLDSLTGELF
TRBV27	TRBJ1-2	ASSIGQGRGYGYT
TRBV5-6	TRBJ2-5	ASSSQSGAQETQY
TRBV15	TRBJ2-1	ATSRDRVVVNEQF
TRBV19	TRBJ1-2	ASNGGANYGYT
TRBV18	TRBJ1-1	ASSPLSGREAF
TRBV24-1	TRBJ2-3	ATSSEGADTQY
TRBV28	TRBJ1-2	ASSFNRKDGYT
TRBV18	TRBJ2-7	ASSPLRTGILGEQY
TRBV19	TRBJ1-1	ASSTTGGRTEAF